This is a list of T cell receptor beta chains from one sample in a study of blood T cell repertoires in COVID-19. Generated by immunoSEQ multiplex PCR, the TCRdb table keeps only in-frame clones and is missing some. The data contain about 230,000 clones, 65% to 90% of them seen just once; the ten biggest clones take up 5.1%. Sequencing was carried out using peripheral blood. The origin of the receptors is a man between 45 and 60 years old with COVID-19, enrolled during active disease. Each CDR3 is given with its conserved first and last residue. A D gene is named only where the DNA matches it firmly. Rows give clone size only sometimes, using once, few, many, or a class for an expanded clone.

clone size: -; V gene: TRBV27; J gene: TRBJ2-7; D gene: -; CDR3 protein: CASREAGDFYEQYF; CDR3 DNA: TGTGCCAGCAGAGAAGCAGGGGATTTCTACGAGCAGTACTTC
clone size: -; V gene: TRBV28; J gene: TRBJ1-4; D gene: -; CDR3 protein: CASEPNYNAGPNEKLFF; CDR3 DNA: TGTGCCAGCGAACCTAATTACAACGCGGGGCCGAATGAAAAACTGTTTTTT
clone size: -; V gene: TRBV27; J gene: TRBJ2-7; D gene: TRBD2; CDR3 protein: CASSLGLAADEQYF; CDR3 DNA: TGTGCCAGCAGTTTGGGACTAGCCGCCGACGAGCAGTACTTC
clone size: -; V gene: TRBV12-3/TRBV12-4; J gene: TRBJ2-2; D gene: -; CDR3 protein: CASIHIQTGELFF; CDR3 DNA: TGTGCCAGCATCCACATACAAACCGGGGAGCTGTTTTTT
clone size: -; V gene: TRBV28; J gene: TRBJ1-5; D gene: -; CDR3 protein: CASSYPQGRRQPQHF; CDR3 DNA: TGTGCCAGCAGTTACCCCCAGGGGCGGAGACAGCCCCAGCATTTT
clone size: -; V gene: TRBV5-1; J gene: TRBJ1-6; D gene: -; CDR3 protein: CASSLMGHSYNSPLHF; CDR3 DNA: TGCGCCAGCAGCTTGATGGGGCACTCCTATAATTCACCCCTCCACTTT
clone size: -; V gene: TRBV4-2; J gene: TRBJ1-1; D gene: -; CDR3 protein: CASSQAQLNTEAFF; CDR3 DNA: TGTGCCAGCAGCCAAGCCCAGTTGAACACTGAAGCTTTCTTT
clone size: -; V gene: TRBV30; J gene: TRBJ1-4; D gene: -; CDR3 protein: CAWRAGGTSGKLFF; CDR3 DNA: TGTGCCTGGAGGGCCGGGGGGACGAGTGGAAAACTGTTTTTT
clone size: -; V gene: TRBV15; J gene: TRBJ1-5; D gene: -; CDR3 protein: CATSRDRPGMGQPQHF; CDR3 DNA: TGTGCCACCAGCAGAGATCGACCGGGGATGGGGCAGCCCCAGCATTTT
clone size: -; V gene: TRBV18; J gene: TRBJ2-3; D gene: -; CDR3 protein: CASSALAPTPTSPDTQYF; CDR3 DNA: TGTGCCAGCTCGGCACTAGCTCCCACGCCGACTTCGCCAGATACGCAGTATTTT
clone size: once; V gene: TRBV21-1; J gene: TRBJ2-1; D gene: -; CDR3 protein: CASSFGQRYNEQFF; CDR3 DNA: TGTGCCAGCAGTTTCGGACAGAGATACAATGAGCAGTTCTTC
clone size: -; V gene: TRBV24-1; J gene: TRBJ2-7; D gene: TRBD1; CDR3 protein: CATSPGQGYEQYF; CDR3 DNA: TGTGCCACCTCTCCGGGACAGGGCTACGAGCAGTACTTC
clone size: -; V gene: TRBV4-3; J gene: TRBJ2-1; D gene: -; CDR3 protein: CASSQGQDNEQFF; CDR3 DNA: TGCGCCAGCAGCCAAGGGCAGGACAATGAGCAGTTCTTC
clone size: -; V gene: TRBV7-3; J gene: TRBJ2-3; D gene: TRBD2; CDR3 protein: CASSTQRGADTQYF; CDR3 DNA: TGTGCCAGCAGCACCCAGCGGGGGGCAGATACGCAGTATTTT
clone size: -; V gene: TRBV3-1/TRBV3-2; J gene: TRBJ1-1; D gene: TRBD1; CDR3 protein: CASSPRDRGTEAFF; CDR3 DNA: TGTGCCAGCAGCCCCCGGGACAGGGGTACTGAAGCTTTCTTT
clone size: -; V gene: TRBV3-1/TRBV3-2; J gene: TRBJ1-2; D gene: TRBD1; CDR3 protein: CASSPFQGVYGYTF; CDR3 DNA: TGTGCCAGCAGCCCCTTCCAGGGGGTCTATGGCTACACCTTC
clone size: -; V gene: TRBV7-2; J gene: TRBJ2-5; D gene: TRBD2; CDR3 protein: CASSSRVAGGYQETQYF; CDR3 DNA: TGTGCCAGCAGCTCCCGGGTAGCGGGGGGTTACCAAGAGACCCAGTACTTC
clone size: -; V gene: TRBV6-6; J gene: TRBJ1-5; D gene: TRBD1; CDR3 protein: CASNQGGTGPQHF; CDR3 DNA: TGTGCCAGCAATCAGGGGGGAACAGGGCCCCAGCATTTT
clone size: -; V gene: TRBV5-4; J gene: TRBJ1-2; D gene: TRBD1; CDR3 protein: CASSLDRGRSYGYTF; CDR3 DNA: TGTGCCAGCAGCTTAGACAGGGGGCGCTCCTATGGCTACACCTTC
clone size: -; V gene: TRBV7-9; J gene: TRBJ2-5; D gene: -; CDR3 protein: CASSLDVTPWETQYF; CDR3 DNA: TGTGCCAGCAGCTTAGATGTGACACCATGGGAGACCCAGTACTTC
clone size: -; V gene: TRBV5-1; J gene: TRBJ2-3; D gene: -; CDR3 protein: CASSSGDGTQYF; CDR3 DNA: TGCGCCAGCAGCTCTGGAGACGGTACGCAGTATTTT
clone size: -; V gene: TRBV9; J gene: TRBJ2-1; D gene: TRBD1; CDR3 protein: CASSRDRANEQFF; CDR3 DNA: TGTGCCAGCAGCCGGGACAGGGCCAATGAGCAGTTCTTC
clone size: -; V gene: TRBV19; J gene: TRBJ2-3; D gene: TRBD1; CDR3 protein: CASSTPQGARTDTQYF; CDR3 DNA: TGTGCCAGTAGTACCCCACAGGGGGCGCGCACAGATACGCAGTATTTT
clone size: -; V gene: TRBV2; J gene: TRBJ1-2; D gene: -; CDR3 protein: CASSPDSNYGYTF; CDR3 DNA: TGTGCCAGCAGCCCCGACAGTAACTATGGCTACACCTTC
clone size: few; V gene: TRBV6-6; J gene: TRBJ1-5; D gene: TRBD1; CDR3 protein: CASSPQTGNNQPQHF; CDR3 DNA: TGTGCCAGCAGCCCGCAGACAGGGAACAATCAGCCCCAGCATTTT
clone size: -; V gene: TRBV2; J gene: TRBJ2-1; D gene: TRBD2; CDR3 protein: CASSLAGVFYNEQFF; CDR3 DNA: TGTGCCAGCAGCCTAGCGGGGGTATTCTACAATGAGCAGTTCTTC
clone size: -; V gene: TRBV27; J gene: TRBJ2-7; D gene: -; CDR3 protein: CASRITIRGEQYF; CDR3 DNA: TGTGCCAGCAGGATCACCATCAGGGGCGAGCAGTACTTC
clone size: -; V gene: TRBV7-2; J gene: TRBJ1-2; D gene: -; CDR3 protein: CASSLQVGYTF; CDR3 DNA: TGTGCCAGCAGCCTCCAGGTGGGCTACACCTTC
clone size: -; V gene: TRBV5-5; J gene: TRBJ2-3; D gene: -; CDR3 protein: CASSLEDTQYF; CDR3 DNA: TGTGCCAGCAGCCTAGAGGATACGCAGTATTTT
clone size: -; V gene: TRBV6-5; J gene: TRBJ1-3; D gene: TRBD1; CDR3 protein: CASRGQAGNTIYF; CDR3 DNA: TGTGCCAGCAGGGGACAGGCTGGAAACACCATATATTTT
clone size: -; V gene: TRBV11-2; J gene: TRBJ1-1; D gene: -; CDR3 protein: CASSLGHIANTEAFF; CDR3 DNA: TGTGCCAGCAGCTTAGGTCACATAGCGAACACTGAAGCTTTCTTT
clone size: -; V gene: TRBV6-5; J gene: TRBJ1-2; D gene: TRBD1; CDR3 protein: CASRPPVGQGYGYTF; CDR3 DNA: TGTGCCAGCAGACCTCCAGTGGGACAGGGATATGGCTACACCTTC
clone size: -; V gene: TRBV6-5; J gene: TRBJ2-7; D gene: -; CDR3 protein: CASGTPFYQQYF; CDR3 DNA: TGTGCCAGTGGGACTCCCTTTTACCAGCAGTACTTC
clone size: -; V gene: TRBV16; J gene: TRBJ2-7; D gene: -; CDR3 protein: CASSQLGGVEQYF; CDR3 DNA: TGTGCCAGCAGCCAATTAGGGGGGGTCGAGCAGTACTTC
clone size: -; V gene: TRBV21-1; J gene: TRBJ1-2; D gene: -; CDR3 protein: CASSLSPDVGAFNYGYTF; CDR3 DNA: TGTGCCAGCAGTTTGAGCCCGGATGTGGGGGCGTTTAACTATGGCTACACCTTC
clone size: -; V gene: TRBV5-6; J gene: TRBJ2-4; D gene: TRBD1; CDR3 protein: CASSSRDRRDIQYF; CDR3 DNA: TGTGCCAGCAGCTCCCGGGACAGGAGGGACATTCAGTACTTC
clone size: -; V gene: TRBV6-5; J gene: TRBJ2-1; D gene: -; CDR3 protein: CASSPPSPSEQFF; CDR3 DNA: TGTGCCAGCAGTCCTCCTAGCCCCTCGGAGCAGTTCTTC
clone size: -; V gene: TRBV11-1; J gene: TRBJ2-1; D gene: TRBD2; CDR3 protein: CASSLGTSPNEQFF; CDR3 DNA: TGTGCCAGCAGCTTAGGGACTAGCCCCAATGAGCAGTTCTTC
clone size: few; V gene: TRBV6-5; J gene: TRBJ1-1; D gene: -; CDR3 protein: CASTFSRGNTEAFF; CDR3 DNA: TGTGCCAGCACCTTCTCCAGGGGGAACACTGAAGCTTTCTTT
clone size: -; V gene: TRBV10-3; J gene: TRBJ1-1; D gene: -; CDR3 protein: CATQRGTGNTEAFF; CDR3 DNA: TGTGCCACCCAACGCGGGACGGGGAACACTGAAGCTTTCTTT
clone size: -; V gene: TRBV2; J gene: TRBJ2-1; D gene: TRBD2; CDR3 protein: CANYAGGLQVEQFF; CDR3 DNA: TGTGCCAACTATGCGGGGGGGCTTCAGGTTGAGCAGTTCTTC
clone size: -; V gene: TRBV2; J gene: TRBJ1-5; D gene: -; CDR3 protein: CASSPAANTNQPQHF; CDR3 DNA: TGTGCCAGCTCACCGGCGGCCAACACCAATCAGCCCCAGCATTTT
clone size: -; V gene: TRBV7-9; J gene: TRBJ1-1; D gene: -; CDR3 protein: CASSFSGDTEAFF; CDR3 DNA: TGTGCCAGCAGCTTTTCCGGGGACACTGAAGCTTTCTTT
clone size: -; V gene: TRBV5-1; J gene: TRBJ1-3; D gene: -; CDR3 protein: CASSGGSNGNTIYF; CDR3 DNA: TGCGCCAGCAGCGGGGGGAGTAATGGAAACACCATATATTTT